The 30 T cell receptor beta chains in this list originate from one sample, sequenced in a study of follicular helper T cells after annual influenza vaccination. Time point in this sample: 2015-2016 season, 7 days after influenza vaccination. Only in-frame clones appear in the TCRdb table, and some are missing; sequencing was by immunoSEQ multiplex PCR. Found here are 7,300 or so clones, roughly 88% of them singletons; the top ten hold more than 1.5%. Sequences were derived from CXCR5+ CD38- circulating T follicular helper cells from blood, sampled 7 days after influenza vaccination. Subset reported: circulating Tfh, non-naive CD4+CXCR5+PD-1+ (ICOS+CD38+ or ICOS-CD38-). These receptors were obtained from an adult who received the influenza vaccine.

The chain carries TRBV27 and TRBJ2-7, with TRBD2 matching 10 bases. V was clipped by 5 bases and J by 6 bases; unmatched bases: 13. The CDR3 is 16 residues long. CDR1 and CDR2 from the germline V gene are MNHEY and SMNVEV (reference sequence). The CDR3 region is CASSLTLAGVGGEQYF. Here the CDR3 DNA reads TGTGCCAGCAGTCTCACCCTAGCGGGAGTAGGAGGCGAGCAGTACTTC.

The chain employs TRBV5-6 and TRBJ1-5; D might be TRBD1 (6 bases). This CDR3 is built from 13 residues. Trimming left V 4 bases short and J 4 bases short, with 9 bases between. Germline V gene sequence: CDR1 SGHDT, CDR2 YYEEEE. CDR3 sequence reads: CASSTRGNQPQHF. As DNA, the CDR3 is TGTGCCAGCAGCACAAGGGGGAATCAGCCCCAGCATTTT.

This clone has just one count. The chain employs TRBV9 and TRBJ2-3; 11 nucleotides line up with TRBD2. The V gene's germline CDR1 is SGDLS and CDR2 YYNGEE. CDR3 length: 16 residues. V lost 4 bases, J lost 4 bases, and 8 bases stayed unmatched. This CDR3 is CASSTAPGLAADTQYF. The CDR3 DNA reads as TGTGCCAGCAGCACCGCTCCGGGACTAGCGGCAGATACGCAGTATTTT.

The chain combines TRBV5-1 with TRBJ2-1; possibly TRBD1 for D (6 bases). This CDR3 has 15 residues. V was pared by 8 bases and J by 1 base, with 16 bases between. Germline V lookup: CDR1 SGHRS, CDR2 YFSETQ. The CDR3 loop reads CASTTGRGSYNEQFF. The DNA for the CDR3 is TGCGCCAGTACCACAGGGAGAGGGTCCTACAATGAGCAGTTCTTC.

This rearrangement joins TRBV27 to TRBJ2-7, with 7 bases identical to TRBD2. Looked up from germline, CDR1 is MNHEY and CDR2 is SMNVEV (reference sequence). Unmatched junction bases numbered 5, after V lost 2 bases and J lost 1 base. The CDR3 loop spans 15 amino acids. CDR3 DNA: TGTGCCAGCAGTTTAAACGGGGGGAAATCCTACGAGCAGTACTTC. Protein product: CASSLNGGKSYEQYF.

The V and J genes are TRBV9 and TRBJ2-4; D is perhaps TRBD2 (5 bases). The CDR3 runs 14 residues. V was clipped by 3 bases and J by 8 bases, with 15 bases between them. Germline-derived CDR1 and CDR2 are SGDLS and YYNGEE. CDR3 residues: CASSGGLGSDIQYF. CDR3 bases: TGTGCCAGCAGCGGAGGGTTGGGCTCTGACATTCAGTACTTC.

The rearrangement joins TRBV4-2 to TRBJ2-3; 8 positions agree with TRBD2. The CDR3 totals 16 residues. In germline, CDR1 is LGHNA, CDR2 YNFKEQ. Losses at the gene ends were 0 bases for V and 10 bases for J; bases not matched to a gene: 12. In DNA form, the CDR3 reads TGTGCCAGCAGCCAAGATACGCGCCGGGAGGGAGCGGCGCAGTATTTT. This codes for CASSQDTRREGAAQYF.

This clone turned up a few times. The chain combines TRBV19 with TRBJ1-5, with D perhaps TRBD1 (5 bases). The ends were cut back, 6 bases at V and 2 bases at J, with 14 bases in the middle. This CDR3 has 15 residues. CDR1 is LNHDA, CDR2 SQIVND, per germline (reference sequence). The CDR3 here is CASRGTRNGNQPQHF. The CDR3 DNA reads TGTGCCAGTAGGGGGACGCGAAATGGCAATCAGCCCCAGCATTTT.

The DNA of the CDR3 is TGCGCCAGCAGCTTGGATCCGGGAGGAACCGGGGAGCTGTTTTTT. Its protein product is CASSLDPGGTGELFF. The rearrangement uses TRBV5-1 and TRBJ2-2, with TRBD2 matching over 7 bases. After removal of 0 bases from V and 5 bases from J, the junction contained 4 bases not matched to a gene. Germline V lookup: CDR1 SGHRS, CDR2 YFSETQ. The CDR3 extends over 15 amino acids.

This clone was observed a few times. The chain couples TRBV19 to TRBJ1-5; D gene unclear. From germline, CDR1 is LNHDA and CDR2 SQIVND (reference sequence). Trimming took 5 bases from V and 0 from J, leaving 17 bases between them. The CDR3 has 17 residues. For the CDR3, the DNA is TGTGCCAGTAGTCCCCGACCGGGCGCAGCTAGCAATCAGCCCCAGCATTTT. This translates into CASSPRPGAASNQPQHF. Supplemented by reference TRBV19 and TRBJ1-5, the full variable domain reads DGGITQSPKYLFRKEGQNVTLSCEQNLNHDAMYWYRQDPGQGLRLIYYSQIVNDFQKGDIAEGYSVSREKKESFPLTVTSAQKNPTAFYLCASSPRPGAASNQPQHFGDGTRLSIL.

The chain has TRBV7-9 and TRBJ2-1; D possibly corresponds to TRBD2 (5 bases). The germline gives CDR1 SEHNR, CDR2 FQNEAQ (reference sequence). This CDR3 spans 17 amino acids. Between the trimmed V and J ends, which lost 1 base and 3 bases, there was a span of 16 bases. CDR3 sequence: CASSLVGRTGFYNEQFF. In nucleotides, the CDR3 is TGTGCCAGCAGCTTAGTAGGGCGGACGGGGTTCTACAATGAGCAGTTCTTC.

This clone was found once. The gene calls are TRBV28 and TRBJ2-5; D not certain. Trimming stripped 3 bases from V and 6 bases from J, with 8 bases between. The germline CDR1 and CDR2 sequences are MDHEN and SYDVKM. This CDR3 is 12 amino acids long. CDR3 amino acids: CASSLSEKTQYF. The CDR3 DNA sequence: TGTGCCAGCAGTTTGTCTGAGAAGACCCAGTACTTC. The whole variable domain, filled in from reference TRBV28 and TRBJ2-5, reads DVKVTQSSRYLVKRTGEKVFLECVQDMDHENMFWYRQDPGLGLRLIYFSYDVKMKEKGDIPEGYSVSREKKERFSLILESASTNQTSMYLCASSLSEKTQYFGPGTRLLVL.

The V and J genes are TRBV2 and TRBJ2-7; D gene ambiguous. The CDR3 is 11 residues long. Looked up from germline, CDR1 is SNHLY and CDR2 is FYNNEI. Deletions cut 5 bases from V and 4 bases from J, with 6 bases between. CDR3 protein: CASSLGYEQYF. CDR3 nucleotides: TGTGCCAGCAGTCTGGGATACGAGCAGTACTTC. The full variable domain, with the rest looked up from reference TRBV2 and TRBJ2-7, is EPEVTQTPSHQVTQMGQEVILRCVPISNHLYFYWYRQILGQKVEFLVSFYNNEISEKSEIFDDQFSVERPDGSNFTLKIRSTKLEDSAMYFCASSLGYEQYFGPGTRLTVT.

Written as DNA, the CDR3 is TGTGCCAGTCATACTGGCGGGAGTTCCAATGAGCAGTTCTTC. It encodes CASHTGGSSNEQFF. This sequence joins TRBV19 and TRBJ2-1, with 7 bases identical to TRBD2. V was clipped by 8 bases and J by 6 bases; unmatched bases: 10. Looked up from germline, CDR1 is LNHDA and CDR2 is SQIVND (reference sequence). The CDR3 runs to 14 residues. Combining the CDR3 with reference TRBV19 and TRBJ2-1 gives the whole variable domain DGGITQSPKYLFRKEGQNVTLSCEQNLNHDAMYWYRQDPGQGLRLIYYSQIVNDFQKGDIAEGYSVSREKKESFPLTVTSAQKNPTAFYLCASHTGGSSNEQFFGPGTRLTVL.

The J gene is TRBJ2-3, the V gene TRBV7-2; 7 bases line up with TRBD1. The CDR3 totals 13 residues. Losses at the gene ends were 2 bases for V and 8 bases for J; bases not matched to a gene: 4. Germline CDR1 reads SGHTA; CDR2 reads FQGNSA. The chain's CDR3 is CASSLSRDSTQYF. Here the CDR3 DNA reads TGTGCCAGCAGCTTATCCCGGGACAGTACGCAGTATTTT.

DNA for the CDR3: TGTGCCAGCAGTTCTCCCGGGACAGGGAGCGGACAGCCCCAGCATTTT. Translated: CASSSPGTGSGQPQHF. V and J are TRBV28 and TRBJ1-5, with TRBD1 matching 9 bases. The germline CDR1 and CDR2 sequences are MDHEN and SYDVKM. Trimming at V came to 4 bases and at J to 7 bases, leaving 11 bases not matched to a gene. There are 16 residues in the CDR3. Full variable domain (rest looked up from reference TRBV28 and TRBJ1-5): DVKVTQSSRYLVKRTGEKVFLECVQDMDHENMFWYRQDPGLGLRLIYFSYDVKMKEKGDIPEGYSVSREKKERFSLILESASTNQTSMYLCASSSPGTGSGQPQHFGDGTRLSIL.

This chain uses TRBV7-9 with TRBJ2-5; 14 nucleotides line up with TRBD2. Germline assignment: CDR1 SEHNR and CDR2 FQNEAQ (reference sequence). The CDR3 sequence is 17 residues long. V trimming: 5 bases; J trimming: 5 bases; junction bases outside the gene matches: 10. In DNA form, the CDR3 reads TGTGCCAGCAGCCTGGGACTAGCGGGAGCTTTCCAGGAGACCCAGTACTTC. Translation gives CASSLGLAGAFQETQYF. The whole variable domain, remainder taken from reference TRBV7-9 and TRBJ2-5, is DTGVSQNPRHKITKRGQNVTFRCDPISEHNRLYWYRQTLGQGPEFLTYFQNEAQLEKSRLLSDRFSAERPKGSFSTLEIQRTEQGDSAMYLCASSLGLAGAFQETQYFGPGTRLLVL.

The rearrangement links TRBV6-1 to TRBJ2-7, with D perhaps TRBD2 (7 bases). Trimming pared 7 bases from V and 4 bases from J, leaving 17 bases between. Germline V gene lookup returns CDR1 MNHNS and CDR2 SASEGT. This CDR3 has 14 amino acids. CDR3 loop: CASTQGGGRYEQYF. CDR3 bases: TGTGCCAGCACCCAAGGGGGGGGGCGATACGAGCAGTACTTC.

DNA for the CDR3: TGCGCCAGCCGTATACAGGAGAACACTGAAGCTTTCTTT. Translation: CASRIQENTEAFF. V gene TRBV4-1 combines with J gene TRBJ1-1; maybe TRBD1 (5 bases). Per germline, CDR1 MGHRA and CDR2 YSYEKL. CDR3 length equals 13 residues. V lost 8 bases, J lost 1 base, and 11 bases lay in between.

The rearrangement uses TRBV7-2 and TRBJ1-1; tentative D call: TRBD1 (5 bases). CDR3 length: 14 amino acids. Germline V gene lookup returns CDR1 SGHTA and CDR2 FQGNSA. Trimming shortened V by 5 bases and J by 4 bases, and 14 bases separated the two germline ends. The CDR3 loop reads CASSPQMGGTEAFF. Written as DNA, the CDR3 is TGTGCCAGCAGCCCACAGATGGGGGGCACTGAAGCTTTCTTT.

J is TRBJ1-1 and V is TRBV6-1; D gene unclear. V gave up 2 bases and J gave up 1 base, with 5 bases separating them. This CDR3 has 13 residues. The germline gives CDR1 MNHNS, CDR2 SASEGT. The CDR3 DNA is TGTGCCAGCAGTGAACGGTCGAACACTGAAGCTTTCTTT. Translation: CASSERSNTEAFF.

This chain uses TRBV12-5 with TRBJ2-1; weak D call: TRBD1 (5 bases). V lost 4 bases and J lost 6, with 13 bases in between. From germline, CDR1 is LGHNT and CDR2 FRNRAP. The CDR3 is 14 amino acids. The CDR3 DNA is TGTGCTAGTGGTTCACCCGGGCAGGGCAATGAGCAGTTCTTC. Residues: CASGSPGQGNEQFF.

V and J are TRBV10-1 and TRBJ2-7; TRBD1 aligns across 8 bases. The germline CDR1 and CDR2 sequences are WNHNN and SYGVQD (reference sequence). This CDR3 region has 14 residues. J lost 2 bases, V lost 5 bases, and 5 bases had no gene match. The CDR3 nucleotides are TGCGCCAGCAGTACGGGACAGGCCCCCTACGAGCAGTACTTC. This gives the protein CASSTGQAPYEQYF.

V and J are TRBV12-5 and TRBJ1-2, with D hard to call. CDR1 is LGHNT and CDR2 is FRNRAP in the germline V gene. V dropped 7 bases and J dropped 4 bases, with 10 bases sitting between them. The CDR3 runs to 12 residues. The CDR3 DNA sequence: TGTGCTAGTGCTGTCGACGGCTATGGCTACACCTTC. Translated, it gives CASAVDGYGYTF. Full variable domain (remainder filled in from reference TRBV12-5 and TRBJ1-2): DARVTQTPRHKVTEMGQEVTMRCQPILGHNTVFWYRQTMMQGLELLAYFRNRAPLDDSGMPKDRFSAEMPDATLATLKIQPSEPRDSAVYFCASAVDGYGYTFGSGTRLTVV.

The chain recombines TRBV5-1 with TRBJ1-1; no clear D gene. V was cut by 3 bases and J by 3 bases, with 18 bases left in between. CDR1 and CDR2 from the germline V gene are SGHRS and YFSETQ. This CDR3 comprises 16 residues. CDR3 in amino acids: CASSYYSVGRDTEAFF. As DNA, the CDR3 is TGCGCCAGCAGCTATTATTCTGTAGGGCGAGACACTGAAGCTTTCTTT.

The V gene is TRBV4-2, the J gene TRBJ1-2; D is unresolved. The germline V gene encodes CDR1 LGHNA and CDR2 YNFKEQ. The CDR3 length is 14 residues. The ends were cut back, 1 base at V and 6 bases at J, with 12 bases in the middle. The CDR3 nucleotides are TGTGCCAGCAGCCAAGGGACCCATAAGAATGGCTACACCTTC. Encoded protein: CASSQGTHKNGYTF.

Here the CDR3 DNA reads TGTGCCAGCAGCTTCAGCTTAATAGGGGAGCAGTTCTTC. This gives the protein CASSFSLIGEQFF. The V and J genes are TRBV7-3 and TRBJ2-1, with D unresolved. The CDR3 contains 13 residues. V was shortened by 3 bases and J by 10 bases, with 13 bases between the two germline ends. In germline, CDR1 is SGHTA, CDR2 FQGTGA.

This chain joins TRBV5-1 and TRBJ2-2, with 12 bases aligning to TRBD2. V was clipped by 0 bases and J by 4 bases; unmatched bases: 4. CDR3 size: 17 residues. Germline-derived CDR1 and CDR2 are SGHRS and YFSETQ. CDR3 sequence reads: CASSLAPSGRATGELFF. CDR3 DNA sequence: TGCGCCAGCAGCTTGGCCCCTAGCGGGAGGGCCACCGGGGAGCTGTTTTTT.

The V and J genes are TRBV11-2 and TRBJ2-4, with TRBD2 matching over 15 bases. J was trimmed by 0 bases and V by 10 bases; bases with no gene match: 7. The CDR3 extends over 17 amino acids. CDR1 SGHAT and CDR2 FQNNGV come from the germline V gene. The CDR3 spells CATTRTSGRVAKNIQYF. The CDR3 DNA follows: TGTGCCACCACGAGGACTAGCGGGAGGGTAGCCAAAAACATTCAGTACTTC.

V and J are TRBV6-5 and TRBJ1-2, with TRBD1 matching 9 bases. V lost 6 bases and J lost 7; bases outside the gene matches: 9. In germline, CDR1 is MNHEY, CDR2 SVGAGI. The length of the CDR3 is 14 residues. The CDR3 DNA sequence: TGTGCCAGCAGCCGCGGACAGGGGTTCGGTGGCTACACCTTC. As protein: CASSRGQGFGGYTF.